The T cell receptor beta chain under discussion was sequenced for a study of shared clonotypes between healthy human individuals. Study-level results: Several donors shared approximately 5% of their naive CD4 clonotypes. Memory subsets generally showed lower estimated richness than naive subsets.

Assay: immunoSEQ multiplex PCR; the TCRdb copy retains only in-frame clones and omits some. Of 1,500,000 or so clones listed, approximately 98.5% are singletons. The germline V gene encodes CDR1 SGHNT and CDR2 YENEEA. V shed 1 base, J shed 0 bases, and the junction held 6 bases outside the gene matches. CDR3 size: 17 residues. On this clone: Its target is unknown.

The V and J genes are TRBV11-3 and TRBJ2-5; 9 nucleotides align to TRBD2. The TCR originated in a young man in good health. The source material was naive CD4+ T cells sorted from blood. Subset given: CD45RA+ positively selected. CDR3 DNA: TGTGCCAGCAGCTTAGGTATCGCGGGAGGGTACCAAGAGACCCAGTACTTC. Translated, it gives CASSLGIAGGYQETQYF.